This is a list of T cell receptor beta chains from one sample in a study of identical twins. TCRdb re-called the 5' RACE reads through MiXCR, storing one row per CDR3 protein. The repertoire holds 210,000 or so distinct CDR3 sequences, with 15% as singletons. These data were likewise used in another study, on T cells expressing NK-cell markers.

The material sequenced was CD8+ T cells sorted from blood. These receptors all come from a young woman in good health. The CDR3 runs from the conserved cysteine through the conserved F or W. D genes are given only for firm matches. Expanded clones are given a class, and other clones once, few, many or no size at all.

D gene	V gene	clone size	J gene	CDR3 protein	CDR3 DNA
NA	TRBV24-1	NA	TRBJ2-1	CATSPDSNYNEQFF	TGTGCCACCAGTCCGGACTCAAACTACAATGAGCAGTTCTTC
TRBD2	TRBV4-1	few	TRBJ2-1	CASSHPGLAGGDEQFF	TGCGCCAGCAGCCACCCCGGACTAGCGGGGGGGGATGAGCAGTTCTTC
TRBD2	TRBV5-1	few	TRBJ2-7	CASSWLSGSSYEQYF	TGCGCCAGCAGCTGGCTTAGCGGGAGCTCCTACGAGCAGTACTTC
TRBD2	TRBV11-2	NA	TRBJ2-1	CASSLDAAGGGSSNEQFF	TGTGCCAGCAGCTTAGATGCGGCTGGTGGCGGGAGTTCAAATGAGCAGTTCTTC
TRBD2	TRBV6-5	NA	TRBJ2-7	CASSVLEGGGGYEQYF	TGTGCCAGCAGTGTCCTCGAGGGCGGCGGGGGCTACGAGCAGTACTTC
NA	TRBV6-2/TRBV6-3	NA	TRBJ2-5	CASSYSQTHRDGETQYF	TGTGCCAGCAGTTACTCCCAAACCCACAGGGATGGGGAGACCCAGTACTTC
TRBD2	TRBV3-1	NA	TRBJ2-5	CASSPGTSGGPYQETQYF	TGTGCCAGCAGCCCGGGGACTAGCGGGGGGCCGTACCAAGAGACCCAGTACTTC
NA	TRBV27	NA	TRBJ1-2	CASRSGGNYGYTF	TGTGCCAGCAGATCTGGGGGTAACTATGGCTACACCTTC
NA	TRBV7-9	NA	TRBJ2-1	CASSLEGLEQFF	TGTGCCAGCAGCTTGGAGGGCTTGGAGCAGTTCTTC
TRBD1	TRBV5-1	few	TRBJ1-1	CASSLARGTGAGTEAFF	TGCGCCAGCAGCTTGGCCCGCGGGACAGGGGCTGGTACTGAAGCTTTCTTT
TRBD2	TRBV14	NA	TRBJ2-1	CASSQDRGLAGGRDEQFF	TGTGCCAGCAGCCAAGATCGAGGGCTAGCGGGGGGCCGGGATGAGCAGTTCTTC
NA	TRBV7-2	many	TRBJ2-3	CASSFGGRMSDTQYF	TGTGCCAGCAGCTTCGGGGGGCGGATGTCAGATACGCAGTATTTT
NA	TRBV9	NA	TRBJ2-1	CASSLTSSSYNEQFF	TGTGCCAGCAGTCTGACTTCGAGCTCCTACAATGAGCAGTTCTTC
TRBD2	TRBV29-1	few	TRBJ2-1	CSVEGQLAGVYNEQFF	TGCAGCGTTGAAGGTCAACTAGCGGGGGTCTACAATGAGCAGTTCTTC
NA	TRBV9	NA	TRBJ2-1	CASTPRDLTAGEQFF	TGTGCCAGCACACCCCGGGACTTGACGGCAGGAGAGCAGTTCTTC
NA	TRBV4-1	NA	TRBJ1-2	CASSQAWERTYGYTF	TGCGCCAGCAGCCAAGCCTGGGAGAGGACTTATGGCTACACCTTC
NA	TRBV2	NA	TRBJ2-5	CASSPKTGFKETQYF	TGTGCCAGCAGTCCAAAAACAGGGTTTAAGGAGACCCAGTACTTC
NA	TRBV29-1	NA	TRBJ2-7	CSVFDVGEQYF	TGCAGCGTTTTCGATGTGGGGGAGCAGTACTTC
TRBD2	TRBV7-8	few	TRBJ2-1	CASSPRLADNEQFF	TGTGCCAGCAGCCCGAGACTAGCCGACAATGAGCAGTTCTTC
TRBD2	TRBV20-1	NA	TRBJ2-7	CSARDLGTSGGKLYEQYF	TGCAGTGCTAGAGATCTGGGGACTAGCGGGGGAAAACTCTACGAGCAGTACTTC
NA	TRBV7-8	many	TRBJ2-7	CASSLAPLYEQYF	TGTGCCAGCAGCTTAGCCCCCCTCTACGAGCAGTACTTC
TRBD2	TRBV6-2/TRBV6-3	NA	TRBJ2-1	CASSYADGGSYNEQFF	TGTGCCAGCAGTTACGCGGACGGGGGGAGTTACAATGAGCAGTTCTTC
NA	TRBV7-3	many	TRBJ1-1	CASSPGTNTEAFF	TGTGCCAGCAGTCCCGGGACGAACACTGAAGCTTTCTTT
TRBD1	TRBV12-3/TRBV12-4	NA	TRBJ2-1	CASSSTGKAYNEQFF	TGTGCCAGCAGCTCGACAGGGAAGGCCTACAATGAGCAGTTCTTC
NA	TRBV20-1	NA	TRBJ2-1	CSASGPQKGLRNNEQFF	TGCAGTGCAAGCGGACCCCAAAAGGGACTTCGGAACAATGAGCAGTTCTTC
NA	TRBV9	NA	TRBJ2-5	CASSASVSHLDRETQYF	TGTGCCAGCAGCGCCTCCGTCAGCCACCTGGATAGGGAGACCCAGTACTTC
NA	TRBV7-9	few	TRBJ2-7	CASSPHLPYEQYF	TGTGCCAGCAGCCCCCATTTACCCTACGAGCAGTACTTC
NA	TRBV7-9	NA	TRBJ2-1	CASSSNGVSYNEQFF	TGTGCCAGCAGCTCCAACGGAGTCTCCTACAATGAGCAGTTCTTC
TRBD2	TRBV3-1	NA	TRBJ2-2	CASSQEGLAGTGELFF	TGTGCCAGCAGCCAAGAAGGATTAGCGGGGACCGGGGAGCTGTTTTTT
NA	TRBV5-5	few	TRBJ1-1	CASSLDQNTEAFF	TGTGCCAGCAGCTTGGACCAGAACACTGAAGCTTTCTTT